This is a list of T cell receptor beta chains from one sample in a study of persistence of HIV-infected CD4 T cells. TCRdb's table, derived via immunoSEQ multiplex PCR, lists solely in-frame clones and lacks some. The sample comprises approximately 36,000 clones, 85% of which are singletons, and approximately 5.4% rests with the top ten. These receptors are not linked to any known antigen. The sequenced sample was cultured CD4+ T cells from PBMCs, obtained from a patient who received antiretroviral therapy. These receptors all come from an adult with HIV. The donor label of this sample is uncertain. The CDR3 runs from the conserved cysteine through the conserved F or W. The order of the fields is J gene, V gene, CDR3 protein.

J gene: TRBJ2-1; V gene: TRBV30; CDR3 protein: CAYQSRGPRGFF
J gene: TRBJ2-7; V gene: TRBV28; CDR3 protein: CASSLGLGFNEQYF
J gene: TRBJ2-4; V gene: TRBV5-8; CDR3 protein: CASSLAENIQYF
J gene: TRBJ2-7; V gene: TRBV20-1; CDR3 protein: CSASRGRYEQYF
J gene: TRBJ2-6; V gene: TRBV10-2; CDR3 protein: CASSESRASGANVLTF
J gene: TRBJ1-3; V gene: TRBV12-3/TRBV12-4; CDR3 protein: CASSLQGNTIYF
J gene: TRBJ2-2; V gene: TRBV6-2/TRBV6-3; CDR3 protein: CASSYTRNRGRNFTGELFF
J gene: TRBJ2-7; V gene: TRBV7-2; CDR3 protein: CASSEGAREQYF
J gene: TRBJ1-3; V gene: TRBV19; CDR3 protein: CASSTGGSGNTIYF
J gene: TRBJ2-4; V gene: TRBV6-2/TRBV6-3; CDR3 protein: CASSYIIGGPAKNIQYF
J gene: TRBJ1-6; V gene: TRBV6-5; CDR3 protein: CASTRDLYYNSPLHF
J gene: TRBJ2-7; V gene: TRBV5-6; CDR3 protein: CASSPGGTRGSYEQYF
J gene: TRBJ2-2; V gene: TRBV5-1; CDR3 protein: CASSLGSTGELFF
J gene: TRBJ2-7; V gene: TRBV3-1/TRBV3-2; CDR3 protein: CASSQTFLVYEQYF
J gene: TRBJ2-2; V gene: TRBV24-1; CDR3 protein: CATSDWTGGGPGELFF
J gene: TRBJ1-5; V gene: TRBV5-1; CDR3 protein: CASSKGEDSNQPQHF
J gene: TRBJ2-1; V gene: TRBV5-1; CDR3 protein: CATEPSGGAGEQFF
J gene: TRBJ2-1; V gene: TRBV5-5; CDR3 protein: CASFLGLANNEQFF
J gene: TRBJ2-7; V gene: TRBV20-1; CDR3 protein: CSASRTYEQYF
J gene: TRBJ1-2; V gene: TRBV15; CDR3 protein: CATSRERTGRYGYTF
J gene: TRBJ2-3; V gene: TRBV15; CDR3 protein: CATSRDPDRGIDTQYF
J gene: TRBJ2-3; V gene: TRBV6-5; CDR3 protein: CASSSWGRGVADTQYF
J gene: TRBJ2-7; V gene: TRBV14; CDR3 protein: CASSQSGGRAYEQYF
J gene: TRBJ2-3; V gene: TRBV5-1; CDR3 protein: CASSLIVSGAVRTDTQYF
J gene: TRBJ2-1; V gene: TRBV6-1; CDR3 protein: CASSEPMTSGGSNEQFF
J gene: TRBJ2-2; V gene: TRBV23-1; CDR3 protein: CASRPLSGTGNTGELFF